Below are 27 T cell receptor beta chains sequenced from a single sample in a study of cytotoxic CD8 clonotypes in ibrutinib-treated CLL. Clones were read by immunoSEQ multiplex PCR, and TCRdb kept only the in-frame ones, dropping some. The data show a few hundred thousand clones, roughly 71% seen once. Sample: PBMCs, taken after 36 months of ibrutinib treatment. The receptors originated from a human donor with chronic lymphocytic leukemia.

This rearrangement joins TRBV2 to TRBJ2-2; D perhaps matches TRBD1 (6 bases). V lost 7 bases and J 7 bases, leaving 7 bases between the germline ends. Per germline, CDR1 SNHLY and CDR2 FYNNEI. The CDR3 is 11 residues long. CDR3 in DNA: TGTGCCAGCAACAGGGTCGGGGAGCTGTTTTTT. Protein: CASNRVGELFF.

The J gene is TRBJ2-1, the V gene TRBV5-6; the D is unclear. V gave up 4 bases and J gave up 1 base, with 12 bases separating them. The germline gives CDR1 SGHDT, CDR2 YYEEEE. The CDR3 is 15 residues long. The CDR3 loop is CASSLRGLSYNEQFF. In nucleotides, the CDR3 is TGTGCCAGCAGCCTACGTGGCCTGTCCTACAATGAGCAGTTCTTC.

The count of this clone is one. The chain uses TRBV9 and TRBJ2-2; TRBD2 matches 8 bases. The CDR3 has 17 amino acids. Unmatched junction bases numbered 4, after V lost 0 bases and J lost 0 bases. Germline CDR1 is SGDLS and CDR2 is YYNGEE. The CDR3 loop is CASSVGLAGTNTGELFF. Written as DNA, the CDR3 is TGTGCCAGCAGCGTAGGGTTAGCGGGGACGAACACCGGGGAGCTGTTTTTT.

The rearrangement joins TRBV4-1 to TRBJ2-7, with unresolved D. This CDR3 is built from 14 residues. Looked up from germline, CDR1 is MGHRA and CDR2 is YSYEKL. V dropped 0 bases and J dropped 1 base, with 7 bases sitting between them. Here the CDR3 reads CASSQEGSSYEQYF. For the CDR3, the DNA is TGCGCCAGCAGCCAAGAGGGGTCTTCCTACGAGCAGTACTTC.

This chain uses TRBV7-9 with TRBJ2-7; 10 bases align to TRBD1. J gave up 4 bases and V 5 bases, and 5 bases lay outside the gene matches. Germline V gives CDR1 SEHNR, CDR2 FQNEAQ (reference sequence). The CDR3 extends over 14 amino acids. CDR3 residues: CASSHGTGAYEQYF. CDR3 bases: TGTGCCAGCAGCCATGGGACAGGGGCTTACGAGCAGTACTTC.

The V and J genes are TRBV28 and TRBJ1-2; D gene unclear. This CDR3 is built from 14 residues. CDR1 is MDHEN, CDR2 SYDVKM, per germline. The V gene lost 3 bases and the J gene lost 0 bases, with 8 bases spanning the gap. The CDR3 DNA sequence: TGTGCCAGCAGTTTCCCCAATGCTAACTATGGCTACACCTTC. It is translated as CASSFPNANYGYTF.

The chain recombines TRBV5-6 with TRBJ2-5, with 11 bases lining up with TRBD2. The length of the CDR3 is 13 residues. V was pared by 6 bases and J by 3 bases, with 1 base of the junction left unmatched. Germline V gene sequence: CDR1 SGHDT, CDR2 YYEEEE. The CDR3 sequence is CASKGLAEETQYF. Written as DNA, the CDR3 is TGTGCCAGCAAGGGACTAGCGGAAGAGACCCAGTACTTC.

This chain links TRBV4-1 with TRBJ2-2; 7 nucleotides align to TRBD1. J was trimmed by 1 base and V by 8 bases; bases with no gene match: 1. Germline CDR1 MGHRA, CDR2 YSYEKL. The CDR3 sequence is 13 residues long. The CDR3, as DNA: TGCGCCAGCGGGACAGAGAACACCGGGGAGCTGTTTTTT. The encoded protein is CASGTENTGELFF.

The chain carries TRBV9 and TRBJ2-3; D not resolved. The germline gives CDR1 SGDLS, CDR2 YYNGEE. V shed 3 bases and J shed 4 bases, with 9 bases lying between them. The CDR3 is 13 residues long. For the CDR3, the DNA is TGTGCCAGCAGCGATGGGGTGGCAGATACGCAGTATTTT. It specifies CASSDGVADTQYF.

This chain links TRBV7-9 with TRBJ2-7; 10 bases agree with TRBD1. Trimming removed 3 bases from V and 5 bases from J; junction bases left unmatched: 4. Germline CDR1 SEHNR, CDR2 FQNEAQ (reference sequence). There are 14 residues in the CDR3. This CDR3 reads CASSFQTGGNEQYF. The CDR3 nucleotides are TGTGCCAGCAGCTTTCAGACAGGGGGCAACGAGCAGTACTTC.

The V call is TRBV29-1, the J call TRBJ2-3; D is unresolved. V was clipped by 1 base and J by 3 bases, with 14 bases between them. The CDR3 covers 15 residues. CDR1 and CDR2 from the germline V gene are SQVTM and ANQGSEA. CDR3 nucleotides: TGCAGCGTTGAAGGTGGGGTGTACCATACAGATACGCAGTATTTT. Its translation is CSVEGGVYHTDTQYF.

CDR3 residues: CASSQVRGGWITEAFF. For the CDR3, the DNA is TGCGCCAGCAGCCAAGTGAGAGGGGGCTGGATCACTGAAGCTTTCTTT. The rearrangement joins TRBV4-1 to TRBJ1-1; 7 bases align to TRBD1. CDR1 is MGHRA and CDR2 is YSYEKL in the germline V gene. The junction had 9 bases not matched to a gene; V was cut back by 1 base and J by 4 bases. The CDR3 is 16 residues long.

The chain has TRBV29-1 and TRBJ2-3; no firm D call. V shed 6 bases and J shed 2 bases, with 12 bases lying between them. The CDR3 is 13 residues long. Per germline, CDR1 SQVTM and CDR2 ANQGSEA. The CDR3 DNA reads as TGCAGCGTGAAGAGACTCTTCACAGATACGCAGTATTTT. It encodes CSVKRLFTDTQYF.

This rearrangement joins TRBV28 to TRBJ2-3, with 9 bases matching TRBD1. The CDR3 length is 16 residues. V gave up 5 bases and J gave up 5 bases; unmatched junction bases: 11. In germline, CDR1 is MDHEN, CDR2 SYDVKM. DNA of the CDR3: TGTGCCAGCAGTCCCGACAGGGGGGGCGTAATAGATACGCAGTATTTT. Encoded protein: CASSPDRGGVIDTQYF.

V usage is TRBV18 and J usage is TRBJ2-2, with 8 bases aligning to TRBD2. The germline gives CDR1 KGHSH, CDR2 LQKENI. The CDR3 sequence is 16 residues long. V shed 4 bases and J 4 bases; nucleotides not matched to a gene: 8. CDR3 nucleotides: TGTGCCAGCTCACGCCCAGCGGGAGTTTCCACCGGGGAGCTGTTTTTT. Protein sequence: CASSRPAGVSTGELFF.

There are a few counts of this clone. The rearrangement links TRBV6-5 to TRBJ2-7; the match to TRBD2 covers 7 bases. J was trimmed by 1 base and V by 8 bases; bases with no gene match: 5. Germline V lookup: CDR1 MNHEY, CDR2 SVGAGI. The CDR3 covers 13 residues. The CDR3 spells CASGRDRSYEQYF. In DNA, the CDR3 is TGTGCCAGCGGGAGGGACCGTTCCTACGAGCAGTACTTC.

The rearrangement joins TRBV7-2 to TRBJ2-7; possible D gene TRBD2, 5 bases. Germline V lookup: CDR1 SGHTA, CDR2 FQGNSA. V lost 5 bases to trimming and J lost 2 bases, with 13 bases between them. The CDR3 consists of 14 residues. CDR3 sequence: CASSLITGTYEQYF. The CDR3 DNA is TGTGCCAGCAGCCTGATTACGGGAACCTACGAGCAGTACTTC.

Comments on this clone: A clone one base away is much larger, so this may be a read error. This chain's CDR3 is CASSLVETQYF. The CDR3 nucleotides read TGTGCCAGCAGCTTAGTAGAGACCCAGTACTTC. The chain is built from TRBV7-2 and TRBJ2-5, with D hard to call. CDR3 length: 11 amino acids. Germline CDR1 reads SGHTA; CDR2 reads FQGNSA. V gave up 1 base and J gave up 4 bases, with 1 base separating them.

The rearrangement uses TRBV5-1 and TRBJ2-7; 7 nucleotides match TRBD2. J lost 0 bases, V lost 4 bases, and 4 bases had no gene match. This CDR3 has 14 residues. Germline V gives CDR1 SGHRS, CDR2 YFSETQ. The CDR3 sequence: CASSPGLVSYEQYF. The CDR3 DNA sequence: TGCGCCAGCAGCCCCGGACTAGTCTCCTACGAGCAGTACTTC. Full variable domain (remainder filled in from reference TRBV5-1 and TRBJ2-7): KAGVTQTPRYLIKTRGQQVTLSCSPISGHRSVSWYQQTPGQGLQFLFEYFSETQRNKGNFPGRFSGRQFSNSRSEMNVSTLELGDSALYLCASSPGLVSYEQYFGPGTRLTVT.

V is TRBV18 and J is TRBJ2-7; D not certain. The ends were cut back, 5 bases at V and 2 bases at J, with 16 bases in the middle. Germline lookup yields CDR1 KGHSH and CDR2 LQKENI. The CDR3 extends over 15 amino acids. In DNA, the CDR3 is TGTGCCAGCTCAACGACATTTCATTCTCCCTACGAGCAGTACTTC. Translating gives CASSTTFHSPYEQYF.

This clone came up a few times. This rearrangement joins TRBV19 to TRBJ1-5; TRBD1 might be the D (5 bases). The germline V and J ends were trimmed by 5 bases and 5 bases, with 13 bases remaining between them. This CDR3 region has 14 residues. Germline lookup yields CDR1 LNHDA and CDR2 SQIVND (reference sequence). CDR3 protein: CASSPGTVYQPQHF. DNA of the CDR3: TGTGCCAGTAGTCCTGGGACGGTTTATCAGCCCCAGCATTTT.

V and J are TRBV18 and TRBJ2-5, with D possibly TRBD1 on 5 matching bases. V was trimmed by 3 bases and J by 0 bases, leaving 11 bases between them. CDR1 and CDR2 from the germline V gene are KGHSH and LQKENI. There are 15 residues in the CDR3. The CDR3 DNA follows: TGTGCCAGCTCACCGACCGACAGAAACCAAGAGACCCAGTACTTC. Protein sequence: CASSPTDRNQETQYF. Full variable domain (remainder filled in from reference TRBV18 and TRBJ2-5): NAGVMQNPRHLVRRRGQEARLRCSPMKGHSHVYWYRQLPEEGLKFMVYLQKENIIDESGMPKERFSAEFPKEGPSILRIQQVVRGDSAAYFCASSPTDRNQETQYFGPGTRLLVL.

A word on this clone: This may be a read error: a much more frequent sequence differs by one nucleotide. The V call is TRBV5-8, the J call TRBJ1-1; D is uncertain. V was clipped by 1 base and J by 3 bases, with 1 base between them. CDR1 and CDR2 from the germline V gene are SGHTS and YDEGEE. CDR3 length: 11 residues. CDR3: CASSLYTEAFF. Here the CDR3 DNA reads TGTGCCAGCAGCTTGTACACTGAAGCTTTCTTT.

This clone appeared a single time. CDR3 protein: CASSGQGGLGTDTQYF. The CDR3 nucleotides are TGTGCCAGCAGTGGACAGGGGGGACTAGGCACAGATACGCAGTATTTT. V gene TRBV25-1 combines with J gene TRBJ2-3; D is possibly TRBD1 (9 bases). Germline lookup yields CDR1 MGHDK and CDR2 SYGVNS. The CDR3 covers 16 residues. The germline V and J ends were trimmed by 4 bases and 1 base, with 15 bases remaining between them.

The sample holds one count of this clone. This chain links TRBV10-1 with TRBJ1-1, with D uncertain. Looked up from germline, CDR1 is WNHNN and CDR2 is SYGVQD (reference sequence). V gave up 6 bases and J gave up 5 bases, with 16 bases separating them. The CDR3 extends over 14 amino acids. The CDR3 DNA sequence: TGCGCCAGCAGCGACTTCTCCAGGACTACTGAAGCTTTCTTT. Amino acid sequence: CASSDFSRTTEAFF.

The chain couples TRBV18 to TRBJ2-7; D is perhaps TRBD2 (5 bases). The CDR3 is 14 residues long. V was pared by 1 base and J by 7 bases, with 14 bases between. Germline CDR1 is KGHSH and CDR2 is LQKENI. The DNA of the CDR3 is TGTGCCAGCTCACCACGGATGGACTCCGTGGAGCAGTACTTC. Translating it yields CASSPRMDSVEQYF.

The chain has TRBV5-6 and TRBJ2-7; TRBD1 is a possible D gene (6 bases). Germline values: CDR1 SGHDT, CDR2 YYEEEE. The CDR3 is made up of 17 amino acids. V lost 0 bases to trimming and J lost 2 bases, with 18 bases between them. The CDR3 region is CASSLVGQYFITYEQYF. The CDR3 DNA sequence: TGTGCCAGCAGCTTGGTTGGACAGTACTTTATTACCTACGAGCAGTACTTC.